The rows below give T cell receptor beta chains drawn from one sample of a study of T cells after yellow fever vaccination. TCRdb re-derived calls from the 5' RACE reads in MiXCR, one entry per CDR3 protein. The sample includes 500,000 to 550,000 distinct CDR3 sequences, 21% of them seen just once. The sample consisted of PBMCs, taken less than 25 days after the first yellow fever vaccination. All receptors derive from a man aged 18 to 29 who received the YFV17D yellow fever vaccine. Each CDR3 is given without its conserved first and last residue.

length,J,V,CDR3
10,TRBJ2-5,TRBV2,ASRLEWETQY
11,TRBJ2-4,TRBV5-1,ASSLSPGNIQY
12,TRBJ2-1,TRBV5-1,ASSSLLAGEEQF
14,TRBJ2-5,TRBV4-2,ASSHPTGGGEETQY
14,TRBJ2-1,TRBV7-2,ASSYLPGTIIDEQF
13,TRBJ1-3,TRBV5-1,ASSLDSYSGNTIY
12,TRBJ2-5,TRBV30,AWRKGQAAGTQY
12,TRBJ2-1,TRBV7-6,ASSSPSVYNEQF
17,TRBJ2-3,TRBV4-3,ASSQDHGVMRQGTDTQY
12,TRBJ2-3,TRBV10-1,ASSEGGRRDTQY
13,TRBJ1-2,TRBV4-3,ASSPGTLWGYGYT
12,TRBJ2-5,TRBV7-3,ASSLTGGSETQY
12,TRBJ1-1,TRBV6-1,ASSEKNGITEAF
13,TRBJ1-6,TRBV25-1,ASSEYSGSQSPLH
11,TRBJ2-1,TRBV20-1,SAKGQTYNEQF
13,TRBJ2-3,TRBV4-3,ASSLDRRFTDTQY
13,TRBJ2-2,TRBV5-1,ASSPRTENTGELF
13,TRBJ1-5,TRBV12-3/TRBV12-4,ASTPDWNSNQPQH
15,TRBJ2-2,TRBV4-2,ASSSAWGQGRTGELF
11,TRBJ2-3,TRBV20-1,SVPGQGLDTQY
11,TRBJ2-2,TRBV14,ASSQGVSGELF
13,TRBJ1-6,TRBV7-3,ASSFGTGEGSPLH
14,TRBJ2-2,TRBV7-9,ASSPYRIANTGELF
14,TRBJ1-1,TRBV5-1,ASSLVGGIMNTEAF
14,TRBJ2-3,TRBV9,ASSAWTGTSTDTQY
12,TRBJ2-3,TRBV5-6,ASSGSVVADTQY
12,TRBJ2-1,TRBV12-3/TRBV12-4,ASSPLRLAGEQF
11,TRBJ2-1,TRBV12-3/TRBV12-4,ASSFAQVNEQF
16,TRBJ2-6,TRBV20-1,SARDRWQGARGANVLT
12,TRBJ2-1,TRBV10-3,AINRDRAYNEQF
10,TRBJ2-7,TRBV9,ASSVDPAEQY
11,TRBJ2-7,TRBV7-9,ASGDPLGYEQY
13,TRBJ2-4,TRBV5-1,ASSLGHSGKNIQY
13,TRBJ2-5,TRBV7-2,ASSRGASLQETQY
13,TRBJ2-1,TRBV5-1,ASSLGDRGRDEQF
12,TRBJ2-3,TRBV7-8,ASSPGRVTDTQY
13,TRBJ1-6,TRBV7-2,ASSLRDRGRSPLH
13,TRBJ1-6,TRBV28,ASSFLGVNNSPLH
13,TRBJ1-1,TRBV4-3,ASSPKRGVDTEAF
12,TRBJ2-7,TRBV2,ASRTDTGAGEQY
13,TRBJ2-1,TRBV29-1,SVEGTSETYNEQF
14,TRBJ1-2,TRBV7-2,ASSFDRGIPFDGYT
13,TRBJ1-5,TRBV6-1,ASSPQGASNQTQH
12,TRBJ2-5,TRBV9,ASSVRGGRETQY
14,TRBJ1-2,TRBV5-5,ASSLRFARGNYGYT
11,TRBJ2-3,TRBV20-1,SAREARTDTQY
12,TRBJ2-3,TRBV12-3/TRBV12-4,ASSFYQEGDTQY
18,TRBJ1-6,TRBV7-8,ASSLGAQGGPAPGNSPLH
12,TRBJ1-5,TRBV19,ASSIRHGDQPQH
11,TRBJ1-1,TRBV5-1,ASSPYRLTEAF
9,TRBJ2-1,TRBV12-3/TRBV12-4,ASSRPNEQF
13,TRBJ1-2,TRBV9,ASSSDLTGGYGYT
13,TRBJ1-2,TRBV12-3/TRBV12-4,ASSLRTGENYGYT
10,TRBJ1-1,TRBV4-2,ASSQQGTEAF
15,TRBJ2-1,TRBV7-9,ASSARWGLSSDNEQF